Presented here are 9 T cell receptor beta chains from one specimen sequenced in a study of OX40 agonist ivuxolimab in advanced cancers. The protocol was immunoSEQ multiplex PCR, while the TCRdb copy is restricted to in-frame clones and leaves out a portion. Of 45,000 to 55,000 clones detected, approximately 86% appear once; the ten largest clones hold approximately 1%. This specimen consisted of CD4+ or CD8+ T cells sorted from blood, obtained in a trial of the OX40 agonist ivuxolimab. The receptors shown here come from an adult with an advanced solid tumor such as melanoma, head and neck, liver or kidney cancer.

This clone appeared a single time. The chain carries TRBV7-3 and TRBJ2-1, with 9 bases fitting TRBD2. CDR3 length: 14 residues. The V and J ends lost 5 bases and 5 bases, in that order; junction bases with no gene match: 4. The germline gives CDR1 SGHTA, CDR2 FQGTGA. The CDR3 DNA sequence: TGTGCCAGCAGCGTTAGCGGGGGTAACAATGAGCAGTTCTTC. Its protein product is CASSVSGGNNEQFF.

The chain has TRBV30 and TRBJ1-2; D is undetermined. The germline V gene encodes CDR1 GTSNPN and CDR2 SVGIG (reference sequence). This CDR3 contains 13 residues. The V end lost 0 bases, the J end lost 7 bases, and 12 bases lay between the germline ends. The chain's CDR3 is CAWSVREASGYTF. CDR3 sequence (DNA): TGTGCCTGGAGTGTACGGGAGGCCAGTGGCTACACCTTC.

The rearrangement uses TRBV19 and TRBJ1-5, with unresolved D. This CDR3 region has 13 residues. The V end was cut by 0 bases, the J end by 10 bases, with 10 bases between. The germline V gene encodes CDR1 LNHDA and CDR2 SQIVND (reference sequence). CDR3 DNA: TGTGCCAGTAGTATAGATCGGGCCTTTCCCCAGCATTTT. This encodes CASSIDRAFPQHF.

V usage is TRBV5-4 and J usage is TRBJ2-5; either TRBD1 or TRBD2 may fit D (5 bases each). This CDR3 has 15 amino acids. CDR1 and CDR2 from the germline V gene are SGHNT and YYREEE (reference sequence). Trimming left V 3 bases short and J 5 bases short, with 17 bases between. CDR3 protein: CASSSRDRRRETQYF. The DNA for the CDR3 is TGTGCCAGCAGCTCTCGGGACCGACGACGGGAGACCCAGTACTTC.

Details on this clone: At one of its ends the junction is not consistent with the germline gene, which may arise from a read error. The rearrangement uses TRBV19 and TRBJ2-3; the D gene is possibly TRBD2 (6 bases). This CDR3 has 13 residues. The V gene's germline CDR1 is LNHDA and CDR2 SQIVND (reference sequence). The CDR3 DNA reads as TGTGCCAGTAGTATAACTAGCAGAGATACGCAGTATTTT. Translating it yields CASSITSRDTQYF.

The rearrangement uses TRBV7-9 and TRBJ1-4; weak D call: TRBD1 (6 bases). This CDR3 is 15 amino acids long. The V and J ends lost 1 base and 3 bases respectively, with 9 bases between them. Germline values: CDR1 SEHNR, CDR2 FQNEAQ (reference sequence). Here the CDR3 reads CASSLEGVSNEKLFF. Written as DNA, the CDR3 is TGTGCCAGCAGCTTAGAGGGGGTTTCTAATGAAAAACTGTTTTTT.

The chain is built from TRBV6-5 and TRBJ2-7; the D is unclear. V was clipped by 8 bases and J by 2 bases, with 19 bases between them. The CDR3 has 15 residues. CDR1 is MNHEY, CDR2 SVGAGI, per germline. The DNA of the CDR3 is TGTGCCAGCGGCACCAGGAAATCTACCGCCTACGAGCAGTACTTC. This codes for CASGTRKSTAYEQYF.

The chain has TRBV7-9 and TRBJ1-2, with a possible D match to TRBD1 (5 bases). Per germline, CDR1 SEHNR and CDR2 FQNEAQ (reference sequence). Trimming took 4 bases from V and 2 from J, leaving 14 bases between them. This CDR3 comprises 15 residues. The CDR3 DNA reads as TGTGCCAGCAGCTCACCGACAGTTTCAAACTATGGCTACACCTTC. Its translation is CASSSPTVSNYGYTF.

This clone turned up a few times. The chain employs TRBV5-4 and TRBJ2-3; 7 nucleotides match TRBD1. The CDR3 runs 14 residues. Per the germline V gene, CDR1 is SGHNT and CDR2 is YYREEE (reference sequence). The ends lost 4 bases at V and 1 base at J; junction bases unmatched: 3. The CDR3 reads CASSSQGGTDTQYF. The CDR3 DNA is TGTGCCAGCAGCAGTCAGGGGGGCACAGATACGCAGTATTTT.